This T cell receptor (beta chain) was documented in a study of cytomegalovirus exposure and HLA in healthy donors. General study results and limits: Later on, an analysis found that several of the most significant clusters appeared to be linked to common viral pathogens, which included parvovirus B19. Exclusion as indistinguishable affected some V segments, including TRBV6-2 and TRBV6-3.

From germline, CDR1 is SGHTA and CDR2 FQGNSA. After removal of 5 bases from V and 3 bases from J, the junction contained 5 bases not matched to a gene. The CDR3 spans 14 residues. In regard to this clone: Its antigen remains unknown.

In the PCR, 60 Vbeta and 13 Jbeta primers were used. The method was immunoSEQ multiplex PCR; TCRdb's version includes in-frame clones alone and lacks a portion of them. The data contain approximately 83,000 clones, about 84% of them singletons. Donors in the study were healthy people who gave bone marrow. Sequenced material: PBMCs. The chain uses TRBV7-2 and TRBJ1-2; 8 nucleotides align to TRBD1. This TCR was sampled from a man younger than 35 in good health and CMV-seronegative. CDR3 region: CASSPDRGYYGYTF. The CDR3 DNA reads TGTGCCAGCAGCCCCGACAGGGGCTACTATGGCTACACCTTC. The complete variable domain, with remaining parts taken from reference TRBV7-2 and TRBJ1-2, reads GAGVSQSPSNKVTEKGKDVELRCDPISGHTALYWYRQSLGQGLEFLIYFQGNSAPDKSGLPSDRFSAERTGGSVSTLTIQRTQQEDSAVYLCASSPDRGYYGYTFGSGTRLTVV.